These 12 T cell receptor beta chains came from one sample sequenced in a study of Ad26.COV2.S vaccination and SARS-CoV-2 variants. Treatment denoted: roughly 19 received Ad26.COV2.S at low or high dose, single or two shots; several received placebo; per-sample allocation not given. Sampling happened 63 days after the first vaccine or placebo injection. Only in-frame clones appear in the TCRdb table, and some are missing; sequencing was by immunoSEQ multiplex PCR. The sample has some 300,000 clones, around four fifths seen once; the top ten hold roughly 2%. The sample consisted of peripheral blood, taken in a trial of Ad26.COV2.S vaccine versus placebo. These receptors originate from a person between 18 and 59 years old who received the Ad26.COV2.S COVID-19 vaccine or a placebo.

Details on this clone: Other DNA sequences in the sample encode the same CDR3. The chain couples TRBV4-1 to TRBJ2-7; D is undetermined. Germline assignment: CDR1 MGHRA and CDR2 YSYEKL. The CDR3 totals 12 residues. Trimming cost V 1 base and J 3 bases, with 4 bases left between them. The CDR3 DNA sequence: TGCGCCAGCAGCCAAGGGGGCTACGAGCAGTACTTC. Residues: CASSQGGYEQYF.

This clone was counted only a few times. This chain uses TRBV19 with TRBJ1-2, with D possibly matching TRBD1 (5 bases). This CDR3 contains 13 residues. The ends were cut back, 1 base at V and 6 bases at J, with 9 bases in the middle. Germline V gene data show CDR1 as LNHDA and CDR2 as SQIVND (reference sequence). CDR3 DNA sequence: TGTGCCAGTAGTATAGCAGGGATGGATGGCTACACCTTC. Its translation is CASSIAGMDGYTF. The variable domain in full, completed from reference TRBV19 and TRBJ1-2, reads DGGITQSPKYLFRKEGQNVTLSCEQNLNHDAMYWYRQDPGQGLRLIYYSQIVNDFQKGDIAEGYSVSREKKESFPLTVTSAQKNPTAFYLCASSIAGMDGYTFGSGTRLTVV.

The chain couples TRBV28 to TRBJ2-3; D is possibly TRBD1 (5 bases). This CDR3 has 16 residues. Germline CDR1 reads MDHEN; CDR2 reads SYDVKM. Trimming shortened V by 3 bases and J by 1 base, and 14 bases separated the two germline ends. CDR3 protein: CASSFTGRGGTDTQYF. As DNA, the CDR3 is TGTGCCAGCAGTTTTACAGGACGTGGGGGCACAGATACGCAGTATTTT.

V is TRBV5-4 and J is TRBJ2-2, with D perhaps TRBD1 (5 bases). The V and J ends lost 4 bases and 0 bases respectively, with 13 bases between them. The CDR3 has 16 amino acids. Germline CDR1 is SGHNT and CDR2 is YYREEE (reference sequence). The chain's CDR3 is CASSAYRTTNTGELFF. The CDR3 DNA follows: TGTGCCAGCAGCGCCTACAGGACAACGAACACCGGGGAGCTGTTTTTT.

The rearrangement joins TRBV15 to TRBJ2-7; D gene uncertain. This CDR3 spans 14 amino acids. Germline V gives CDR1 LNHNV, CDR2 YYDKDF (reference sequence). V lost 0 bases and J 3 bases, leaving 9 bases between the germline ends. The CDR3 DNA sequence: TGTGCCACCAGCAGAGACTCGCGGCGCTACGAGCAGTACTTC. Translating gives CATSRDSRRYEQYF.

The chain combines TRBV19 with TRBJ1-1; D call uncertain. The germline V and J ends were trimmed by 3 bases and 2 bases, with 7 bases remaining between them. The CDR3 contains 13 residues. Germline CDR1 is LNHDA and CDR2 is SQIVND (reference sequence). The CDR3 region is CASSMMSNTEAFF. CDR3 DNA: TGTGCCAGTAGTATGATGAGCAACACTGAAGCTTTCTTT. The variable domain in full, completed from reference TRBV19 and TRBJ1-1, reads DGGITQSPKYLFRKEGQNVTLSCEQNLNHDAMYWYRQDPGQGLRLIYYSQIVNDFQKGDIAEGYSVSREKKESFPLTVTSAQKNPTAFYLCASSMMSNTEAFFGQGTRLTVV.

This chain uses TRBV7-9 with TRBJ2-3, with D uncertain. The germline V gene has CDR1 SEHNR and CDR2 FQNEAQ (reference sequence). This CDR3 has 13 amino acids. Trimming took 6 bases from V and 3 from J, leaving 10 bases between them. CDR3 sequence: CASSEVATDTQYF. CDR3 in DNA: TGTGCCAGCAGTGAGGTAGCTACAGATACGCAGTATTTT.

This chain uses TRBV11-3 with TRBJ2-2; D possibly corresponds to TRBD1 (6 bases). The V end was cut by 5 bases, the J end by 6 bases, with 10 bases between. Germline V gives CDR1 SGHNT, CDR2 YENEEA. The CDR3 length is 13 residues. The CDR3 here is CASSTNRAGELFF. Written as DNA, the CDR3 is TGTGCCAGCAGCACAAACAGGGCCGGGGAGCTGTTTTTT.

The chain couples TRBV7-6 to TRBJ2-7; D remains unclear. The germline V gene encodes CDR1 SGHVS and CDR2 FNYEAQ. This CDR3 comprises 13 residues. V was pared by 1 base and J by 6 bases, with 10 bases between. For the CDR3, the DNA is TGTGCCAGCAGCTTAGTCCTAACGGGCGAGCAGTACTTC. Translating gives CASSLVLTGEQYF.

CDR3 sequence (DNA): TGTGCCAGCAGTTACGGGGTACGGACAGATACGCAGTATTTT. Its protein is CASSYGVRTDTQYF. The chain has TRBV6-2 or TRBV6-3 and TRBJ2-3, with unresolved D. Germline loops: CDR1 MNHEY, CDR2 SVGEGT. V was trimmed by 2 bases and J by 3 bases, leaving 9 bases between them. The CDR3 loop spans 14 amino acids.

The CDR3 bases are TGTGCCAGCAGCTTGGCCGTCTCCTATAATTCACCCCTCCACTTT. Protein product: CASSLAVSYNSPLHF. The rearrangement uses TRBV5-5 and TRBJ1-6; D gene unclear. The CDR3 length is 15 residues. Trimming left V 0 bases short and J 0 bases short, with 4 bases between. Germline V CDR1 and CDR2: SGHKS, YYEKEE (reference sequence).

The rearrangement uses TRBV27 and TRBJ2-7, with 7 bases identical to TRBD2. V lost 3 bases to trimming and J lost 1 base; unmatched junction nucleotides: 6. This CDR3 has 15 amino acids. Germline CDR1 MNHEY, CDR2 SMNVEV (reference sequence). The CDR3 reads CASSFGLADSYEQYF. In DNA form, the CDR3 reads TGTGCCAGCAGTTTTGGGCTAGCGGATTCCTACGAGCAGTACTTC.